The entry that follows covers one T cell receptor (beta chain) sequence. Its antigen is unknown. It has no much larger one-base neighbor in the sample; base qualities were not kept. The data belong to a study of blood T cell dynamics during melanoma immunotherapy (dated by TCRdb to 2020 to 2022). At the level of the whole study: All patients had metastatic melanoma and were given first-line pembrolizumab or nivolumab plus ipilimumab as standard of care in the United Kingdom. To find early correlates of response, peripheral T cell receptor repertoires were profiled in metastatic melanoma patients before and after one cycle of checkpoint inhibitor therapy. Consecutive patients formed a training cohort, and a further independent group of patients from the same centre was pooled into an external validation set. Findings and caveats that apply to the study as a whole: The relatively small sample size was acknowledged as a potential limitation on generalization of the results. A bifurcated reorganization of the PBMC repertoire at W3, with increased clonality or increased diversity, was observed in patients who later achieved disease control, unlike in progressors. The study was unable to establish whether the T cell clones driving the repertoire changes were melanoma-specific or instead reflected general immune activation.

The germline V gene (reference sequence) sets CDR1 to SEHNR and CDR2 to FQNEAQ. Trimming removed 6 bases from V and 6 bases from J; the gene matches leave 8 bases unexplained. The cysteine opens and the phenylalanine closes a CDR3 of 15 amino acids. Left in the record is the CDR3 DNA by itself, 45 bases read in frame from the first base. Every bulk PBMC sample was loaded with the same fixed amount of about 380 ng of DNA. Following the manufacturer instructions, the immunoSEQ TCRb Assay kit was used to amplify TCR beta CDR3 sequences from genomic DNA. The KAPA Library Quantification Kit for Illumina platforms was used to quantify the pooled libraries by qPCR. Sequencing of the pooled libraries was done on an Illumina NextSeq 500, with clustering at roughly 0.6-1.1 pM. Per the original workflow: Analysis of the TCR data relied on immunoSEQ ANALYZER and the R LymphoSeq package. A rearrangement efficiency score was calculated as productive divided by the sum of productive and non-productive CDR3 sequences. Within each patient, timepoints were compared pairwise for clonality, measured with the Gini coefficient, and for diversity, measured with the Renyi index at alpha=1. Clonal relatedness used an edit distance of 3, and repertoire similarity used the Bhattacharyya coefficient, both computed in LymphoSeq. To classify response, a linear discriminant analysis based on week-3 changes in clonality and diversity was built with the R MASS and caret packages. Entries here come from immuneACCESS through TCRdb and include only in-frame sequences with V and J called. Some clones fail to appear in such tables; in the studies checked, an unresolved V gene covers under half of the shortfall, and the cause of the remainder is unknown. That table furnishes V, J and clone size, whereas the DNA furnished D and trimming. Present in this sample are 15,000 to 20,000 clones, more than 85% of which were seen just once. About 1.8% of the sample goes to the ten largest clones.

Taken with the paper, the label for time point translates to: pre-treatment baseline. Blood samples were taken at two points: before treatment (T0) and at week 3 (W3), which came after the first cycle of checkpoint blockade. Except for two patients with rapid clinical progression, response was assessed 12 weeks after the first infusion by RECIST 1.1; disease control meant complete response, partial response or stable disease. Any patient who had received prior systemic cancer treatment, was on concomitant immunosuppressant therapy or had synchronous other active malignancies was excluded. To track both circulating cells and T cell turnover, TCR beta was sequenced from bulk PBMC as well as from plasma cell-free DNA. PBMC were isolated from blood with Lymphoprep and SepMate tubes, followed by red cell lysis. QIAamp DNA Blood Mini kits were used to extract DNA from PBMC and from sorted T cell subsets.

Recombination joined TRBV7-9 with TRBJ2-2, with 9 bases aligning to TRBD1. The receptor's source is a human donor with melanoma. Sample: blood, taken from a patient treated with checkpoint blockade. The DNA sequence reads TGTGCCAGCAGTTCAGACAGGGGGTCCTCCGGGGAGCTGTTTTTT. It translates to CASSSDRGSSGELFF.